The clone carrying this T cell receptor (beta chain) was picked up many times. Antigen specificity is unknown. The time point was: newly diagnosed GD, antithyroid drugs for less than 3 months. After RNA was extracted from PBMCs, the TCR library was made from it. The sample belongs to a study of regulatory T cells in long-lasting Graves disease. Study in general: Those Graves' patients who were newly diagnosed had been on antithyroid drugs under 3 months. Whole-study results and caveats: Persistent disease was associated with favored TRBV28 usage and with favored use of TRBJ1-2 and TRBJ2-5.

Deletions cut 3 bases from V and 1 base from J, with 15 bases between. This CDR3 has 16 residues. Arm-PCR of CDR3 regions and iRepertoire HTBI primers were the basis on which TCR beta libraries were built. In TCRdb, the multiplex PCR reads were re-called with MiXCR into one record per CDR3 protein. This sample has 550,000 to 600,000 distinct CDR3 sequences, with 15% to 20% found just once. These same records also appear under a second study, on T cells in Graves' hyperthyroidism and ophthalmopathy.

The sequences come from peripheral blood mononuclear cells (PBMCs), collected at new diagnosis, from a patient treated with antithyroid drugs. The rearrangement links TRBV12-3 or TRBV12-4 to TRBJ1-1; D remains ambiguous. This TCR derives from a young man with Graves disease. CDR3 sequence reads: CASSLQAERPNTEAFF. The CDR3 DNA reads as TGTGCCAGCAGTTTGCAGGCGGAACGACCGAACACTGAAGCTTTCTTT.